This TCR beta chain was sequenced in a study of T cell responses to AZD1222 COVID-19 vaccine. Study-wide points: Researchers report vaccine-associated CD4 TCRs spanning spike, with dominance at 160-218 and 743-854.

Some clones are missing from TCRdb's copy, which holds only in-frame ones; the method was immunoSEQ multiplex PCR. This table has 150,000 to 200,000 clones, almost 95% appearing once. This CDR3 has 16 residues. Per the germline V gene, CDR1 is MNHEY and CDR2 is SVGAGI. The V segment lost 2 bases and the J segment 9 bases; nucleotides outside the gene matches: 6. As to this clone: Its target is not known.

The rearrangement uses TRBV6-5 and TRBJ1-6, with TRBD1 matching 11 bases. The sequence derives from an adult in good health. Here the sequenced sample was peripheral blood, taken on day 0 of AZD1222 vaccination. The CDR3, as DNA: TGTGCCAGCAGTTACATGAGGACAGGGGGCAGTTCACCCCTCCACTTT. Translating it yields CASSYMRTGGSSPLHF.